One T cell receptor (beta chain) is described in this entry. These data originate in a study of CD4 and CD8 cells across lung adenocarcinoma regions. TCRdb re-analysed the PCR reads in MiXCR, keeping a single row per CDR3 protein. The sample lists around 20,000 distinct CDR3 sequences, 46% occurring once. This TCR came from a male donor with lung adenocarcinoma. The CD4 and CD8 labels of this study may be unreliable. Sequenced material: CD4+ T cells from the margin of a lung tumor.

For the CDR3, the DNA is TGTGCCAGGGGACTCGAGGGGGGTGACCCGGATACGCAGTACTTC. It specifies CARGLEGGDPDTQYF. The chain joins TRBV6-1 to TRBJ2-3, with D perhaps being TRBD1 or TRBD2 (6 bases each). The end of the DNA aligns better with TRBJ2-7, so the J call may be wrong. The CDR3 extends over 15 amino acids. Per the germline V gene, CDR1 is MNHNS and CDR2 is SASEGT.